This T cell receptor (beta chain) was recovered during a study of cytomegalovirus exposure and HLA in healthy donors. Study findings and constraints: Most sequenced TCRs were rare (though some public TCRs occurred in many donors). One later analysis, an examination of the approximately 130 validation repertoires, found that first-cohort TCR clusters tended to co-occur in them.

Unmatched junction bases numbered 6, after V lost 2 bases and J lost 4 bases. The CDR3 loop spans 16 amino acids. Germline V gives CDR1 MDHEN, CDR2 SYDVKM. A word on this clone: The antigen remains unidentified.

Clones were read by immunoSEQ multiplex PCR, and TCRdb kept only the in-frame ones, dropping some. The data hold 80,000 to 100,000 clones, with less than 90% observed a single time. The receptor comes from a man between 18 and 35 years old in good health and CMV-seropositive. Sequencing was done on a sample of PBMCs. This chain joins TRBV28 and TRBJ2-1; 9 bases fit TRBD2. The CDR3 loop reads CASSLRAGGQYNEQFF. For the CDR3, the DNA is TGTGCCAGCAGTTTAAGGGCGGGAGGGCAATACAATGAGCAGTTCTTC.